Each of the 3 T cell receptor beta chains below was sequenced from the same sample in a study of early T cells in non-severe SARS-CoV-2 infection. TCRdb re-called the 5' RACE reads through MiXCR, storing one row per CDR3 protein. The data show about 59,000 distinct CDR3 sequences, around 14% seen once. The material was whole blood, obtained at baseline. All receptors derive from an adult who was a healthcare worker with PCR-confirmed SARS-CoV-2 infection or an uninfected control (not recorded which).

The table lists this clonotype with many counts. The V gene is TRBV7-9, the J gene TRBJ1-3; the D is unclear. This CDR3 is built from 12 residues. The V end lost 1 base, the J end lost 4 bases, and 2 bases lay between the germline ends. Germline CDR1 SEHNR, CDR2 FQNEAQ (reference sequence). For the CDR3, the DNA is TGTGCCAGCAGCTTAGGCGGAAACACCATATATTTT. It is translated as CASSLGGNTIYF.

This clonotype was observed a handful of times. The chain recombines TRBV27 with TRBJ2-7; D unresolved. This CDR3 contains 13 residues. Trimming left V 4 bases short and J 2 bases short, with 9 bases between. Germline values: CDR1 MNHEY, CDR2 SMNVEV (reference sequence). The CDR3 loop is CASSSGSAYEQYF. CDR3 DNA: TGTGCCAGCAGTTCTGGGTCCGCCTACGAGCAGTACTTC.

This clonotype turned up a few times. The chain couples TRBV6-2 or TRBV6-3 to TRBJ1-2; D is undetermined. Trimming pared 6 bases from V and 8 bases from J, leaving 22 bases between. CDR1 and CDR2 (germline): MNHEY, SVGEGT. There are 15 residues in the CDR3. Written as DNA, the CDR3 is TGTGCCAGCAGACTCTCCGCCGGGCCGCGCTACGGCTACACCTTC. As protein: CASRLSAGPRYGYTF.